The T cell receptor (beta chain) described here comes from a study of graft-versus-host responses after intestinal transplantation. Study-level information: The study gave all recipients anti-thymocyte globulin induction, then tacrolimus and steroids for approximately three years.

The study, taken as a whole, reports: GvH clones were found in recipient marrow; some appeared first in ileum or blood.

TCRdb keeps only in-frame clones here, not all; method: immunoSEQ multiplex PCR. The sample lists fewer than 70,000 clones, 92% occurring once. On this clone: Its antigen is currently unknown.

CDR1 is GTSNPN, CDR2 SVGIG, per germline (reference sequence). There are 13 residues in the CDR3. V shed 0 bases and J shed 6 bases, with 12 bases lying between them. Sequenced here: bone marrow, sampled 700 to 750 days after intestinal transplantation. The rearrangement links TRBV30 to TRBJ2-7, with D possibly TRBD1 on 6 matching bases. This TCR was sampled from a human patient who received an intestinal transplant, so some T cells may come from the graft donor. The CDR3, as DNA: TGTGCCTGGAGTGTACCCCCAGGGGTCGAGCAGTACTTC. This sequence encodes CAWSVPPGVEQYF.